This T cell receptor (beta chain) was identified in a study of T cell repertoires in cytomegalovirus infection. Study at large: CMV epitopes that were recently identified and HLA-C-restricted were used alongside well-studied HLA-B-restricted ones. Evidence of both CMV infection and a matching HLA type came from public TCR beta signatures. The study's findings and limits: Cumulative frequency (of public TCR beta family members) identified carriers of CMV plus the relevant HLA. The study found HLA-C-restricted CMV-specific TCR beta clonotypes dominating the ex vivo response.

TCRdb used MiXCR to reprocess the reads, holding one entry per CDR3 protein. The table has 100,000 to 150,000 distinct CDR3 sequences, more than 30% seen once. This clonotype was seen a handful of times. The antigen is unknown. CDR3 length: 15 amino acids. From germline, CDR1 is KGHDR and CDR2 SFDVKD. Trimming shortened V by 2 bases and J by 2 bases, and 12 bases separated the two germline ends. This chain uses TRBV24-1 with TRBJ2-7; D is unresolved. The origin of this receptor is a human donor in good health (CMV status not recorded). Some clones in this sample may be carry-over from other donors' samples. Specimen: CD8+ T cells from cultured PBMCs, collected from culture after CMV antigen stimulation. This chain's CDR3 is CATSDSSASPYEQYF. CDR3 in DNA: TGTGCCACCAGTGATTCGTCAGCGTCTCCCTACGAGCAGTACTTC.